The clone carrying this T cell receptor (beta chain) was observed at least ten times. The antigen remains undetermined. TCR beta CDR3 regions were amplified from RNA transcripts. The library came from an HTBI-primed first-round RT-PCR and a second-round multiplex PCR. TCRdb recomputed calls from the multiplex PCR reads with MiXCR, one row per CDR3 protein. The sample records over 200,000 distinct CDR3 sequences, around 28% being singletons. This entry comes from a study of Graves' ophthalmopathy and Graves' hyperthyroidism. Whole-study findings and limits: Sensitivity reached nearly 71% and specificity about 72% when the model predicted ophthalmopathy progression.

Ophthalmopathic donors had moderate-to-severe activity, CAS ≥3 and NOSPECS ≥4, with disease that had lasted under 3 months. Other autoimmune disease, uncontrolled infection, pregnancy and lactation led to exclusion. Diagnoses were established from clinical symptoms, serum thyroxine, TRAb, thyroid ultrasound and orbital computed tomography. Per the germline V gene, CDR1 is MNHEY and CDR2 is SVGAGI. The CDR3 spans 15 residues. V was trimmed by 0 bases and J by 2 bases, leaving 11 bases between them. Sequencing was performed on peripheral blood. This sequence originates from a man aged 45-60 years with Graves' ophthalmopathy. This chain connects TRBV6-5 to TRBJ2-7; a weak D match, TRBD2 (5 bases). The CDR3 here is CASSYSRAPTYEQYF. CDR3 DNA: TGTGCCAGCAGTTACTCGCGGGCACCGACCTACGAGCAGTACTTC.